This T cell receptor (beta chain) was profiled in a study of T cell responses to AZD1222 COVID-19 vaccine. Study conclusions and caveats: Donors, mostly white British, included more females; clonal diversity was possibly underestimated. Following two doses of AZD1222, Spike-specific TCR breadth and depth rose. Spike was spanned by vaccine-associated CD4 TCRs, with dominance at 160-218 and 743-854.

Only in-frame clones appear in the TCRdb table, and some are missing; sequencing was by immunoSEQ multiplex PCR. This table has nearly 80,000 clones, 80% appearing once. For this clone: The antigen is undetermined.

Material: peripheral blood, obtained on day 0 of AZD1222 vaccination. The sequence was obtained from an adult in good health.

DNA for the CDR3: TGTGCCAGTAGCCGACAGGCGGAGCCCCAGCATTTT. The encoded protein is CASSRQAEPQHF. J is TRBJ1-5 and V is TRBV19; D is possibly TRBD1 (6 bases). This CDR3 spans 12 amino acids. The V end lost 6 bases, the J end lost 8 bases, and 11 bases lay between the germline ends. CDR1 is LNHDA, CDR2 SQIVND, per germline (reference sequence).